The rows below give T cell receptor beta chains drawn from one sample of a study of cytomegalovirus exposure and HLA in healthy donors. The assay was immunoSEQ multiplex PCR, and TCRdb's table has in-frame clones only and misses some. The sample includes around 230,000 clones, roughly 79% of them seen just once. Sequencing was done on a sample of PBMCs. These receptors all stem from a male donor in good health and CMV-seronegative. Each CDR3 is given with its conserved first and last residue. D genes are given only for firm matches. The listing skips clone size in some rows; elsewhere it reads once, few, many or a size class.

size: -
J: TRBJ2-7
V: TRBV2
D: TRBD1
CDR3: CARGTGRTYEQYF
DNA: TGTGCCAGAGGGACAGGGAGAACCTACGAGCAGTACTTC

size: -
J: TRBJ1-2
V: TRBV29-1
D: -
CDR3: CSVSAGGSYGYTF
DNA: TGCAGCGTATCGGCGGGGGGGAGCTATGGCTACACCTTC

size: -
J: TRBJ2-6
V: TRBV7-3
D: TRBD1
CDR3: CASSSTGTGANVLTF
DNA: TGTGCCAGCAGCTCGACAGGGACTGGGGCCAACGTCCTGACTTTC

size: -
J: TRBJ1-1
V: TRBV19
D: -
CDR3: CASSEQGTTTEAFF
DNA: TGTGCCAGTAGCGAACAGGGAACTACGACTGAAGCTTTCTTT

size: -
J: TRBJ2-7
V: TRBV28
D: TRBD1
CDR3: CASSASGQGSYEQYF
DNA: TGTGCCAGCAGCGCTTCTGGACAGGGCTCCTACGAGCAGTACTTC

size: -
J: TRBJ1-5
V: TRBV21-1
D: -
CDR3: CASSKREAGLKHF
DNA: TGTGCCAGCAGCAAGAGGGAGGCAGGTTTAAAGCATTTT

size: few
J: TRBJ2-3
V: TRBV2
D: TRBD2
CDR3: CASISGGSTDTQYF
DNA: TGTGCCAGCATTAGCGGGGGGTCCACAGATACGCAGTATTTT

size: -
J: TRBJ2-3
V: TRBV10-3
D: TRBD1
CDR3: CAIGRQGFTDTQYF
DNA: TGTGCCATCGGGAGACAGGGCTTCACAGATACGCAGTATTTT

size: -
J: TRBJ2-7
V: TRBV28
D: -
CDR3: CASSQAGLAAYEQYF
DNA: TGTGCCAGCAGTCAGGCTGGGCTAGCAGCCTACGAGCAGTACTTC

size: few
J: TRBJ1-3
V: TRBV27
D: -
CDR3: CASRELSGNTIYF
DNA: TGTGCCAGTAGGGAGTTATCTGGAAACACCATATATTTT

size: -
J: TRBJ2-1
V: TRBV27
D: -
CDR3: CASSLGSPSYNEQFF
DNA: TGTGCCAGCAGTCTAGGGAGTCCCTCCTACAATGAGCAGTTCTTC

size: -
J: TRBJ2-2
V: TRBV27
D: -
CDR3: CASSLRATGELFF
DNA: TGTGCCAGCAGTTTGAGGGCAACCGGGGAGCTGTTTTTT

size: -
J: TRBJ1-3
V: TRBV7-2
D: TRBD1
CDR3: CASSPWTGPGNTIYF
DNA: TGTGCCAGCAGCCCCTGGACAGGGCCTGGAAACACCATATATTTT

size: -
J: TRBJ2-5
V: TRBV5-1
D: TRBD2
CDR3: CASSLGSSGEQETQYF
DNA: TGCGCCAGCAGCTTGGGTTCTAGCGGGGAACAAGAGACCCAGTACTTC

size: few
J: TRBJ2-1
V: TRBV10-3
D: TRBD1
CDR3: CAISDPGGSAYNEQFF
DNA: TGTGCCATCAGTGACCCAGGGGGTTCGGCCTACAATGAGCAGTTCTTC

size: -
J: TRBJ2-1
V: TRBV9
D: -
CDR3: CASSALQGGTEQFF
DNA: TGTGCCAGCAGCGCCCTCCAAGGAGGGACTGAGCAGTTCTTC

size: -
J: TRBJ1-5
V: TRBV7-2
D: -
CDR3: CASSLSPGGYQPQHF
DNA: TGTGCCAGCAGCTTAAGTCCGGGGGGCTATCAGCCCCAGCATTTT

size: -
J: TRBJ1-5
V: TRBV28
D: TRBD1
CDR3: CASSSRQGPQHF
DNA: TGTGCCAGCAGTTCACGACAGGGCCCTCAGCATTTT

size: -
J: TRBJ1-1
V: TRBV7-2
D: -
CDR3: CASSLRVGEGTEAFF
DNA: TGTGCCAGCAGCTTACGGGTGGGTGAGGGAACTGAAGCTTTCTTT

size: few
J: TRBJ2-7
V: TRBV6-5
D: -
CDR3: CASSYQNRRSGEQYF
DNA: TGTGCCAGCAGTTACCAGAACAGGAGATCTGGGGAGCAGTACTTC

size: -
J: TRBJ1-1
V: TRBV7-2
D: TRBD1
CDR3: CASSVTGGEMNTEAFF
DNA: TGTGCCAGCAGCGTTACAGGGGGCGAGATGAACACTGAAGCTTTCTTT

size: -
J: TRBJ2-7
V: TRBV30
D: -
CDR3: CAWSQGPYEQYF
DNA: TGTGCCTGGAGTCAGGGCCCCTACGAGCAGTACTTC

size: -
J: TRBJ1-1
V: TRBV7-8
D: TRBD1
CDR3: CASSPLTGSTEAFF
DNA: TGTGCCAGCAGCCCACTGACAGGGTCCACTGAAGCTTTCTTT

size: -
J: TRBJ2-2
V: TRBV6-5
D: TRBD2
CDR3: CASTHLGGAGELFF
DNA: TGTGCCAGCACCCACCTGGGAGGGGCCGGGGAGCTGTTTTTT

size: -
J: TRBJ1-5
V: TRBV10-3
D: -
CDR3: CAISESGEGRQPQHF
DNA: TGTGCCATCAGTGAGTCAGGGGAGGGACGGCAGCCCCAGCATTTT

size: -
J: TRBJ1-1
V: TRBV6-5
D: TRBD1
CDR3: CASSYTGQMNTEAFF
DNA: TGTGCCAGCAGCTACACGGGACAGATGAACACTGAAGCTTTCTTT

size: -
J: TRBJ1-2
V: TRBV19
D: TRBD1
CDR3: CASSLDLTRQGGGYTF
DNA: TGTGCCAGTAGTCTCGACTTAACGCGACAGGGCGGTGGCTACACCTTC

size: -
J: TRBJ2-7
V: TRBV12-5
D: -
CDR3: CASGPGVEVSSYEQYF
DNA: TGTGCTAGTGGTCCCGGGGTGGAGGTAAGCTCCTACGAGCAGTACTTC

size: -
J: TRBJ1-2
V: TRBV29-1
D: TRBD1
CDR3: CSVVTRTGDRAGGYTF
DNA: TGCAGCGTTGTGACGAGGACAGGGGATCGAGCGGGGGGCTACACCTTC

size: -
J: TRBJ2-7
V: TRBV28
D: -
CDR3: CATSFTTESYEQYF
DNA: TGTGCCACCTCCTTTACGACAGAGTCCTACGAGCAGTACTTC

size: -
J: TRBJ2-7
V: TRBV7-3
D: TRBD1
CDR3: CASSSEGASYEQYF
DNA: TGTGCCAGCAGCTCCGAGGGGGCATCCTACGAGCAGTACTTC

size: -
J: TRBJ1-6
V: TRBV30
D: -
CDR3: CAWGLGNSPLHF
DNA: TGTGCCTGGGGGCTTGGGAATTCACCCCTCCACTTT

size: -
J: TRBJ1-1
V: TRBV19
D: -
CDR3: CASGVEGTEAFF
DNA: TGTGCCAGCGGGGTCGAGGGCACTGAAGCTTTCTTT

size: -
J: TRBJ1-5
V: TRBV19
D: TRBD1
CDR3: CASSADRDNQPQHF
DNA: TGTGCCAGTAGCGCGGACAGGGACAATCAGCCCCAGCATTTT

size: -
J: TRBJ2-5
V: TRBV30
D: TRBD2
CDR3: CAWSSIAGGPKTQYF
DNA: TGTGCCTGGAGTTCCATAGCGGGAGGGCCGAAGACCCAGTACTTC

size: -
J: TRBJ1-4
V: TRBV7-2
D: -
CDR3: CASSLAGGVRGEKLFF
DNA: TGTGCCAGCAGCTTAGCTGGGGGGGTCCGGGGTGAAAAACTGTTTTTT

size: -
J: TRBJ2-1
V: TRBV30
D: -
CDR3: CAWKRGRSYNEQFF
DNA: TGTGCCTGGAAAAGGGGCAGGTCCTACAATGAGCAGTTCTTC

size: -
J: TRBJ2-7
V: TRBV30
D: -
CDR3: CAWSVRGAPYEQYF
DNA: TGTGCCTGGAGTGTACGGGGGGCTCCCTACGAGCAGTACTTC

size: -
J: TRBJ2-6
V: TRBV7-9
D: TRBD1
CDR3: CASSLRPGTVSSGANVLTF
DNA: TGTGCCAGCAGCTTAAGGCCCGGGACAGTGAGCTCTGGGGCCAACGTCCTGACTTTC

size: -
J: TRBJ2-2
V: TRBV6-5
D: TRBD1
CDR3: CASSYSTGVTGELFF
DNA: TGTGCCAGCAGTTACTCGACAGGGGTGACCGGGGAGCTGTTTTTT

size: -
J: TRBJ2-5
V: TRBV6-5
D: -
CDR3: CASSNGGRETQYF
DNA: TGTGCCAGCAGTAACGGGGGGCGAGAGACCCAGTACTTC

size: -
J: TRBJ1-4
V: TRBV5-8
D: TRBD1
CDR3: CASSSGTAKNEKLFF
DNA: TGTGCCAGCAGCTCTGGGACAGCCAAGAATGAAAAACTGTTTTTT

size: -
J: TRBJ2-7
V: TRBV28
D: -
CDR3: CASSPRRSSYEQYF
DNA: TGTGCCAGCAGTCCCCGGAGAAGCTCCTACGAGCAGTACTTC

size: few
J: TRBJ2-2
V: TRBV7-3
D: -
CDR3: CASSPTVAGELFF
DNA: TGTGCCAGCAGCCCTACGGTTGCCGGGGAGCTGTTTTTT

size: -
J: TRBJ2-1
V: TRBV11-3
D: TRBD2
CDR3: CASSLGSGGGNNEQFF
DNA: TGTGCCAGCAGCTTAGGATCGGGAGGGGGAAACAATGAGCAGTTCTTC